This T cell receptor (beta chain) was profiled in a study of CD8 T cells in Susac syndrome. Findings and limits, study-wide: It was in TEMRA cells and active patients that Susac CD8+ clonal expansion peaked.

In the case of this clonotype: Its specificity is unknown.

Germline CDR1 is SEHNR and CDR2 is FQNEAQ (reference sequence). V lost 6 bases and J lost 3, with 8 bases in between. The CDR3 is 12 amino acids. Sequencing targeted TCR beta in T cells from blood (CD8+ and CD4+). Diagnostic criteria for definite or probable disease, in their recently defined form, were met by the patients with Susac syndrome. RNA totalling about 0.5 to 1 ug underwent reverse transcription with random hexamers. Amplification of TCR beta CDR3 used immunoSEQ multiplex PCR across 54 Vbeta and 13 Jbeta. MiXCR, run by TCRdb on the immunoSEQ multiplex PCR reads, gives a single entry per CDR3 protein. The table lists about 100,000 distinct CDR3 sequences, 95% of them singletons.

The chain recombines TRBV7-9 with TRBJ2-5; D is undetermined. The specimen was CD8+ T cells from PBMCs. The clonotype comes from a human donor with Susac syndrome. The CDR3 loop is CASRPLEETQYF. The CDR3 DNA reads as TGTGCCAGCAGACCTCTTGAAGAGACCCAGTACTTC.